This TCR beta chain comes out of a study of control samples from healthy donors and cancer patients. The assay was immunoSEQ multiplex PCR, and TCRdb's table has in-frame clones only and misses some. The sample consists of approximately 84,000 clones, roughly 89% of them appearing once. The ends were cut back, 5 bases at V and 0 bases at J, with 11 bases in the middle. The CDR3 has 14 amino acids. CDR1 is SGHTA, CDR2 FQGNSA, per germline. Sequences were obtained from blood. This receptor was obtained from a young man in good health. The V and J genes are TRBV7-2 and TRBJ2-7; D may be TRBD1 (6 bases). CDR3 in amino acids: CASSPYRDSYEQYF. As DNA, the CDR3 is TGTGCCAGCAGCCCCTACAGGGACTCCTACGAGCAGTACTTC. Together with reference TRBV7-2 and TRBJ2-7, the CDR3 gives the full variable domain: GAGVSQSPSNKVTEKGKDVELRCDPISGHTALYWYRQSLGQGLEFLIYFQGNSAPDKSGLPSDRFSAERTGGSVSTLTIQRTQQEDSAVYLCASSPYRDSYEQYFGPGTRLTVT.